This T cell receptor beta chain was sequenced during a study of early T cells in non-severe SARS-CoV-2 infection. Study overall: RNA in bulk from unsorted whole blood was sequenced, and chains were unpaired.

This clonotype was recorded a few times. Each cDNA molecule carried a unique molecular identifier. TCRdb recomputed calls from the 5' RACE reads with MiXCR, one row per CDR3 protein. The sample consists of roughly 70,000 distinct CDR3 sequences, roughly 18% of them appearing once. With 4 bases clipped from V and 2 bases from J, the junction kept 9 bases outside the gene matches. The CDR3 loop spans 16 amino acids. The V gene's germline CDR1 is SGHNT and CDR2 YYREEE (reference sequence). The origin of this receptor is an adult who was a healthcare worker with PCR-confirmed SARS-CoV-2 infection or an uninfected control (not recorded which). The chain joins TRBV5-4 to TRBJ2-5, with 9 bases matching TRBD1. This specimen consisted of whole blood, obtained at baseline. The CDR3, as DNA: TGTGCCAGCAGCCTCTTGGGACAGGGCAATCAAGAGACCCAGTACTTC. As protein: CASSLLGQGNQETQYF.